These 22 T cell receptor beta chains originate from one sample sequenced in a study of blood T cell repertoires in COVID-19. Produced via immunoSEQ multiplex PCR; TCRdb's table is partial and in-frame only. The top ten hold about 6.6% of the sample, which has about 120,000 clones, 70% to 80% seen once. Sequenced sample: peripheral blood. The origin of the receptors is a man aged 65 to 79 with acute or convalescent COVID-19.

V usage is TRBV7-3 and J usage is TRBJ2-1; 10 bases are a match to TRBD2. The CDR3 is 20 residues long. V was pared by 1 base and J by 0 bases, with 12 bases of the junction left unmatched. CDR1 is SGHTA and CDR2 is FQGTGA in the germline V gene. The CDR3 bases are TGTGCCAGCAGCTTAAAGGAGTTTAGCGGGGGGCCTAGCTCCTACAATGAGCAGTTCTTC. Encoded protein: CASSLKEFSGGPSSYNEQFF.

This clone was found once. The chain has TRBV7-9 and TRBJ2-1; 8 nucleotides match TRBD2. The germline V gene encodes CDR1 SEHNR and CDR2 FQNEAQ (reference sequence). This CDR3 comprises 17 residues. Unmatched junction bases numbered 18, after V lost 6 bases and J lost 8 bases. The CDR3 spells CASSLTGRGYAFDEQFF. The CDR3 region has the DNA TGTGCCAGCAGTTTAACCGGGAGGGGTTACGCGTTCGATGAGCAGTTCTTC.

The CDR3 sequence is CASSLEPLPSNQPQHF. The CDR3 nucleotides read TGTGCCAGCAGCTTGGAGCCCCTTCCTAGCAATCAGCCCCAGCATTTT. V gene TRBV5-5 combines with J gene TRBJ1-5; D remains ambiguous. Trimming took off 0 bases at V and 0 bases at J, with 10 bases between the two ends. The CDR3 contains 16 residues. Looked up from germline, CDR1 is SGHKS and CDR2 is YYEKEE (reference sequence).

This CDR3 is CASSPSLLAASTDTQYF. DNA for the CDR3: TGTGCCAGCAGCCCATCCCTGCTAGCGGCTAGCACAGATACGCAGTATTTT. The chain joins TRBV5-4 to TRBJ2-3, with 7 bases lining up with TRBD2. The ends lost 4 bases at V and 0 bases at J; junction bases unmatched: 11. Germline values: CDR1 SGHNT, CDR2 YYREEE (reference sequence). CDR3 length: 17 amino acids.

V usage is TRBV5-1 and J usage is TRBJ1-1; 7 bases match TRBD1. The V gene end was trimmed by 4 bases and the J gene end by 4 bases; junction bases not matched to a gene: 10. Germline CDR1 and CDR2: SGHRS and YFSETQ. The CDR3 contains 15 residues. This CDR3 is CASSQLGQLVTEAFF. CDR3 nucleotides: TGCGCCAGCAGCCAGTTGGGACAGTTGGTCACTGAAGCTTTCTTT.

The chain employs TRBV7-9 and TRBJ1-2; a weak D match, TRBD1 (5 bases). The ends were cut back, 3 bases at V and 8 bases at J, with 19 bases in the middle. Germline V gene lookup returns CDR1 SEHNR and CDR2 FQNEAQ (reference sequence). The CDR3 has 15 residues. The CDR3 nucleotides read TGTGCCAGCAGCTTGGAAGGACACCCTTCACGAGGCTACACCTTC. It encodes CASSLEGHPSRGYTF.

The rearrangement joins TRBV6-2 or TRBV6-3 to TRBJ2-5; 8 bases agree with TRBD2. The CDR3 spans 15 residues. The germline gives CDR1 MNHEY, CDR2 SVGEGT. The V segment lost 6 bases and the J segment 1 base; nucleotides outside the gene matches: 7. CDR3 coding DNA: TGTGCCAGCAGCTCGGGGGGGGCTGGCCAAGAGACCCAGTACTTC. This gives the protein CASSSGGAGQETQYF.

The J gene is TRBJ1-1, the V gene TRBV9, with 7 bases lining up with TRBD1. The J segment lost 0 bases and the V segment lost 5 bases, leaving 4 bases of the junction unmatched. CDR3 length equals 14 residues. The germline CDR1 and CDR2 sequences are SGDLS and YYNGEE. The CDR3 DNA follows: TGTGCCAGCAGTCGGACAGGTATGAACACTGAAGCTTTCTTT. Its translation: CASSRTGMNTEAFF. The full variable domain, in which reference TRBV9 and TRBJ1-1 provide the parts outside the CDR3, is DSGVTQTPKHLITATGQRVTLRCSPRSGDLSVYWYQQSLDQGLQFLIQYYNGEERAKGNILERFSAQQFPDLHSELNLSSLELGDSALYFCASSRTGMNTEAFFGQGTRLTVV.

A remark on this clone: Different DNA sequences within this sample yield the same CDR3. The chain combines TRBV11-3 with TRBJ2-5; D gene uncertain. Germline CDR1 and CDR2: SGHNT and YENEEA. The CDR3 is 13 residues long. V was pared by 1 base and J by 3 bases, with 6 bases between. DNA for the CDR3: TGTGCCAGCAGCTTAGGCACGGAAGAGACCCAGTACTTC. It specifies CASSLGTEETQYF.

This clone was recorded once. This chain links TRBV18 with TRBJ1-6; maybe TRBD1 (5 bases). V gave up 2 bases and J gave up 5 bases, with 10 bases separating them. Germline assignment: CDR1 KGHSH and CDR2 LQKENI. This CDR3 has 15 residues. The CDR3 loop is CASSPKDTHNSPLHF. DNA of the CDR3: TGTGCCAGCTCACCAAAGGACACCCATAATTCACCCCTCCACTTT.

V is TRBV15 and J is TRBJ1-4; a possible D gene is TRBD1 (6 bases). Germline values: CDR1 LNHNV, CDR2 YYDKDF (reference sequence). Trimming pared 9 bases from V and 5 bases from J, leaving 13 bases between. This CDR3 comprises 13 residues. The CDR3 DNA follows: TGTGCCACGACGGACAGAGTGAATGAAAAACTGTTTTTT. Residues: CATTDRVNEKLFF.

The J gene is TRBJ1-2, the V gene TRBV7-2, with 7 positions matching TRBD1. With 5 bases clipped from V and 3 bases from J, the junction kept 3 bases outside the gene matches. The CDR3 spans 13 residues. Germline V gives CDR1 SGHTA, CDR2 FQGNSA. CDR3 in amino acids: CASSAGGDYGYTF. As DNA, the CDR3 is TGTGCCAGCAGCGCAGGGGGTGACTATGGCTACACCTTC.

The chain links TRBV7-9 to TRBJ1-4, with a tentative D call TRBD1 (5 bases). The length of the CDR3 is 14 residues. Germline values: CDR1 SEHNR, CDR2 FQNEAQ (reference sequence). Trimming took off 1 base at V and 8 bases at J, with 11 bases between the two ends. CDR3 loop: CASSLGGDGEKLFF. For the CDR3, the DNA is TGTGCCAGCAGCTTAGGGGGGGACGGCGAAAAACTGTTTTTT.

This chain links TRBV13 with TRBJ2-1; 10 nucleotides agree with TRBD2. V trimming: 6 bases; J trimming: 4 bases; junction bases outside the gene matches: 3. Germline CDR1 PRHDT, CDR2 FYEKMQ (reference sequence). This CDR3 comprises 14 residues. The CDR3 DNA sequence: TGTGCCAGCAGTGTACTAGCGGGATACAATGAGCAGTTCTTC. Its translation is CASSVLAGYNEQFF.

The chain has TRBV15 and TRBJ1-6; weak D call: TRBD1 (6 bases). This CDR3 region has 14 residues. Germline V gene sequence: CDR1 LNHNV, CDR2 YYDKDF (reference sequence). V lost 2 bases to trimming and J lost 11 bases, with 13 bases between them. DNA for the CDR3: TGTGCCACCAGCAGAACGAACAGGGTTCCACCCCTCCACTTT. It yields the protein CATSRTNRVPPLHF.

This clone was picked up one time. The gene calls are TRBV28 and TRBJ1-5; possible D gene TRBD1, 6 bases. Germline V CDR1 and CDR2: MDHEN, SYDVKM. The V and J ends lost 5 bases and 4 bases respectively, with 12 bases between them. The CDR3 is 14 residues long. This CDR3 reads CASSPGTLNQPQHF. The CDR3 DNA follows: TGTGCCAGCAGTCCCGGGACACTAAATCAGCCCCAGCATTTT.

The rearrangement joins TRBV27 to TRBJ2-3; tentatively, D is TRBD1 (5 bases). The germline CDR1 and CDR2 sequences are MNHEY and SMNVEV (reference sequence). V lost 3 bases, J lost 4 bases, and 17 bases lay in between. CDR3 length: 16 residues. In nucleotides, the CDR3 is TGTGCCAGCAGTTTGGGGCAGGGAAAGGCGGCAGATACGCAGTATTTT. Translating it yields CASSLGQGKAADTQYF.

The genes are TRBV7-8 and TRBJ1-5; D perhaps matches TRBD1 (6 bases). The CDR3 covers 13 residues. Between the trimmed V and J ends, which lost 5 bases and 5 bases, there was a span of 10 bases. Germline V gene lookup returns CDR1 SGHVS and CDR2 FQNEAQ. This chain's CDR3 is CASSINRDQPQHF. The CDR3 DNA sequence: TGTGCCAGCAGCATCAACAGGGATCAGCCCCAGCATTTT.

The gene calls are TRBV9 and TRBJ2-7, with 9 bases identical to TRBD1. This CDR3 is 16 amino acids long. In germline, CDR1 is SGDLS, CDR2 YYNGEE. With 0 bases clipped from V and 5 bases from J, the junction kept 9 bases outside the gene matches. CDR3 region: CASSVVGTGIFDEQYF. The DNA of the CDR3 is TGTGCCAGCAGCGTAGTTGGGACAGGGATATTCGACGAGCAGTACTTC.

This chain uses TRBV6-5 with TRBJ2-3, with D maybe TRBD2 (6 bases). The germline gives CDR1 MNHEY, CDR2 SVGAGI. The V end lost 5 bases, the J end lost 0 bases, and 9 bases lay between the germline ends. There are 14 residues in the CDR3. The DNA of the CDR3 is TGTGCCAGCAGTCCGGGACTTAGCACAGATACGCAGTATTTT. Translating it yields CASSPGLSTDTQYF.

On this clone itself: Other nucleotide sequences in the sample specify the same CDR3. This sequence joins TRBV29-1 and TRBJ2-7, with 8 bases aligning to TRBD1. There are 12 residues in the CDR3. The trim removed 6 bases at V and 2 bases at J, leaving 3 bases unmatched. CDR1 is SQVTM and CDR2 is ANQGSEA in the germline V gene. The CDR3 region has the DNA TGCAGCGTGGGGACAGGTCCCTACGAGCAGTACTTC. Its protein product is CSVGTGPYEQYF.

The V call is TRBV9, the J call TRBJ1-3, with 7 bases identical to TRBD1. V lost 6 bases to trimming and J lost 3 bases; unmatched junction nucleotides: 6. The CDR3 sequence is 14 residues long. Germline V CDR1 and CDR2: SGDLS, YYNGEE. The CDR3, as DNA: TGTGCCAGCAACCCACAGGGGAATGGAAACACCATATATTTT. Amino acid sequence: CASNPQGNGNTIYF.